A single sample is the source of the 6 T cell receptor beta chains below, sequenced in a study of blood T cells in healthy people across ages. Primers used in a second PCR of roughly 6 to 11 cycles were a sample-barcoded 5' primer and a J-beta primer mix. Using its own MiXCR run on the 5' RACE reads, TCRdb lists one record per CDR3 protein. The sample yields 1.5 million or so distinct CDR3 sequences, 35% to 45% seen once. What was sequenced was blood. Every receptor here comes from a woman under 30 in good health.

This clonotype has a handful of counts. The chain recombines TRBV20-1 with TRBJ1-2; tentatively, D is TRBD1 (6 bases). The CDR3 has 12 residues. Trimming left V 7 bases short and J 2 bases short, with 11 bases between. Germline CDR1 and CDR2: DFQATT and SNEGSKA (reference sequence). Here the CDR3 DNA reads TGCAGTGGTGTAGGGGGAAACTATGGCTACACCTTC. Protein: CSGVGGNYGYTF.

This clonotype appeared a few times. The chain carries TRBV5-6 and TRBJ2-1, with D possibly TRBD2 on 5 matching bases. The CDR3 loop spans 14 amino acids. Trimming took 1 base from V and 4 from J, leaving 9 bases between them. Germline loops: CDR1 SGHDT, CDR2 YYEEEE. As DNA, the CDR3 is TGTGCCAGCAGCTTGAGGACTTTATACAATGAGCAGTTCTTC. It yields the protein CASSLRTLYNEQFF.

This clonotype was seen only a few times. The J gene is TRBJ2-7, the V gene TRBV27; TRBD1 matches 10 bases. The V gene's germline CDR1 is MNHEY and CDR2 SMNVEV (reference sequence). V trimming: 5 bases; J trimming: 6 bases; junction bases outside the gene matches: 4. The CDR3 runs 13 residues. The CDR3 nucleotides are TGTGCCAGCAGTCCGGGACAGGGGTGCGAGCAGTACTTC. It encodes CASSPGQGCEQYF.

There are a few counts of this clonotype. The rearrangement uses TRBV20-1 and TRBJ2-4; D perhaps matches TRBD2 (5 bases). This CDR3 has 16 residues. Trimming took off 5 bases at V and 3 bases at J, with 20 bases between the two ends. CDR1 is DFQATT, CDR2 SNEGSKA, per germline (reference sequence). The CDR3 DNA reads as TGCAGTGCTGCTCGACTATACCTTAAAGGCAAAAACATTCAGTACTTC. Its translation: CSAARLYLKGKNIQYF.

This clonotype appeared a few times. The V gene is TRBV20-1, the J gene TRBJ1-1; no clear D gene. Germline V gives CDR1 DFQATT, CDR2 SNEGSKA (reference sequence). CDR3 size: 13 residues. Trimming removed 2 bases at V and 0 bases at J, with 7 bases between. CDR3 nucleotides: TGCAGTGCTAGAATCAGCATGAACACTGAAGCTTTCTTT. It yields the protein CSARISMNTEAFF.

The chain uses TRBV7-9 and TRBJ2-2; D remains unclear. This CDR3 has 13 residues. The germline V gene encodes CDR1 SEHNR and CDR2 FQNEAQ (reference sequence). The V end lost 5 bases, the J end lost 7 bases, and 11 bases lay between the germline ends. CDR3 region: CASSPAGYGELFF. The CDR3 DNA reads TGTGCCAGCAGCCCAGCTGGGTACGGGGAGCTGTTTTTT.